This paragraph reports one T cell receptor (beta chain). What it binds is not known. Germline V lookup: CDR1 KGHDR, CDR2 SFDVKD. V lost 2 bases to trimming and J lost 0 bases, with 10 bases between them. The length of the CDR3 is 16 residues. This specimen comes from a study of T cell repertoires in cytomegalovirus infection. TCRdb recomputed calls from the reads with MiXCR, one row per CDR3 protein. Of some 940,000 distinct CDR3 sequences in the sample, more than 25% were seen once. The study, taken as a whole, reports: CMV-specific TCR beta clonotypes restricted by HLA-C dominated the ex vivo response. The cumulative frequency of public TCR beta families distinguished individuals who carried CMV together with the relevant HLA.

The chain carries TRBV24-1 and TRBJ1-5; D ambiguous. The clonotype comes from a human donor in good health (CMV status not recorded). Some clones in this sample may be carry-over from other donors' samples. This specimen consisted of cultured CD8+ T cells from PBMCs, obtained from culture after CMV antigen stimulation. CDR3: CATSDSDLNSNQPQHF. The CDR3 nucleotides are TGTGCCACCAGTGATTCGGACCTGAATAGCAATCAGCCCCAGCATTTT.